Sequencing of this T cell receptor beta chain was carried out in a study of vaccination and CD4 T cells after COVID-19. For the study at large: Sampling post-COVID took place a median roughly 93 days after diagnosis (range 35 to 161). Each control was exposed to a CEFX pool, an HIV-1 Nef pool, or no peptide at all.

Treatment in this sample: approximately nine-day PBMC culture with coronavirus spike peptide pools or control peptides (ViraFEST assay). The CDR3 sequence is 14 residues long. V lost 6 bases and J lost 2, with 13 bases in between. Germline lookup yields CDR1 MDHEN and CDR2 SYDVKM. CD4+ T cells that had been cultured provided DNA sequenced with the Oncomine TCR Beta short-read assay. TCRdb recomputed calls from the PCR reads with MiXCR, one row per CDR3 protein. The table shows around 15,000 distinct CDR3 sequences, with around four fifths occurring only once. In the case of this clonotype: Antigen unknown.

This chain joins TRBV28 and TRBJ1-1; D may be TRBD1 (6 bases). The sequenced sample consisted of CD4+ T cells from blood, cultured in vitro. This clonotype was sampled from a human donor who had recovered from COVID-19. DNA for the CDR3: TGTGCCAGCAGACCGACGACAGGCAACACTGAAGCTTTCTTT. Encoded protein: CASRPTTGNTEAFF.